The rows below give T cell receptor beta chains drawn from one sample of a study of blood T cells in healthy people across ages. TCRdb ran MiXCR on the 5' RACE reads and lists one entry per CDR3 protein. In the table there are 1 million or so distinct CDR3 sequences, roughly a quarter of which are singletons. These data also featured in a second study, about T cells of mothers and their children.

Sequenced material: blood. These receptors all come from a girl aged 2 to 9 in good health. Both conserved end residues are part of each CDR3. Each record gives: CDR3 DNA, CDR3 protein, V gene, D gene, J gene, clone size. The D gene is left open where the match is weak. Part of the rows lack a size; the others show once, few, many or a class for expanded clones.

TGTGCCAGCAGTGCTCATAGCGACGAGCAGTACTTC CASSAHSDEQYF TRBV9 . TRBJ2-7 few
TGTGCCAGCAGTTATCTAATCCGACAGACCCAGTACTTC CASSYLIRQTQYF TRBV6-2/TRBV6-3 . TRBJ2-5 .
TGTGCCAGCAGCCCCCTTCCCTTTGACAGATCTAATGAAAAACTGTTTTTT CASSPLPFDRSNEKLFF TRBV7-9 . TRBJ1-4 few
TGTGCCAGCAGTGAAATTGGGGCGGGCACCCAGTACTTC CASSEIGAGTQYF TRBV2 . TRBJ2-5 few
TGCAGTGCTGTGGGCGGGGAAGAGACCCAGTACTTC CSAVGGEETQYF TRBV20-1 . TRBJ2-5 many
TGTGCCAGCAGCTTAATGGGGCAGGGCAATGAGCAGTTCTTC CASSLMGQGNEQFF TRBV7-2 . TRBJ2-1 many
TGTGCCATCAGGGACGGTGAAAATTCACCCCTCCACTTT CAIRDGENSPLHF TRBV10-3 . TRBJ1-6 .
TGCGCCAGCAGCACCGGACAGGGGGGGACTGAAGCTTTCTTT CASSTGQGGTEAFF TRBV5-1 TRBD1 TRBJ1-1 .
TGTGCCAGCAGTTTTGGGTTCGGCGACGAGCAGTACTTC CASSFGFGDEQYF TRBV12-3/TRBV12-4 . TRBJ2-7 few
TGCAGTGCTAGAGATCAGGGACTTCCCTACGAGCAGTACTTC CSARDQGLPYEQYF TRBV20-1 . TRBJ2-7 .
TGCAGTGCTAGAGATACAGGGGGCTCGCCTTCTTACATTCAGTACTTC CSARDTGGSPSYIQYF TRBV20-1 TRBD1 TRBJ2-4 .
TGCAGTGCCGGGGGGTTAACCTACGAGCAGTACTTC CSAGGLTYEQYF TRBV20-1 TRBD2 TRBJ2-7 few
TGCAGTGCCCATCAACCGCTACCTCAGCGGGAGCCTTTGGAGACCCAGTACTTC CSAHQPLPQREPLETQYF TRBV20-1 TRBD2 TRBJ2-5 .
TGTGCCAGCACTATCGGGACAGGGATTACTGAAGCTTTCTTT CASTIGTGITEAFF TRBV28 TRBD1 TRBJ1-1 .
TGTGCCAGCAGCTTAGGGAATGGCGGGGAGCTGTTTTTT CASSLGNGGELFF TRBV7-3 . TRBJ2-2 few
TGTGCCAGCAGTTTGGACTATGGAGATACGCAGTATTTT CASSLDYGDTQYF TRBV27 . TRBJ2-3 few
TGTGCCAGCACCAACCCCGGCGAGACTCTTGAAGCTTTCTTT CASTNPGETLEAFF TRBV6-2/TRBV6-3 . TRBJ1-1 few
TGTGCCAGCAGCCCTAGCTGGGACCTTAGACGGGAGACCCAGTACTTC CASSPSWDLRRETQYF TRBV7-2 . TRBJ2-5 once
TGTGCCAGCAGCGCCCATTTATCTAGCGGGAGCGATGAGCAGTTCTTC CASSAHLSSGSDEQFF TRBV9 TRBD2 TRBJ2-1 many
TGTGCCAGCAGCTTAACGCCAGGGGCCAACGTCCTGACTTTC CASSLTPGANVLTF TRBV7-3 . TRBJ2-6 few
TGTGCCAGCAGTTCTCAAGGGACAGGGTACGAGCAGTACTTC CASSSQGTGYEQYF TRBV12-3/TRBV12-4 TRBD1 TRBJ2-7 .
TGTGCCAGCAGGCGGACAGGGGGCCTTGATCAGCCCCAGCATTTT CASRRTGGLDQPQHF TRBV12-3/TRBV12-4 TRBD1 TRBJ1-5 few
TGTGCCAGCAGTTTGCCCGGGACAGGGGGCTTAGATACGCAGTATTTT CASSLPGTGGLDTQYF TRBV27 TRBD1 TRBJ2-3 few
TGTGCCAGCAGCTCACCCGCGGGGGAGGCCACTGAAGCTTTCTTT CASSSPAGEATEAFF TRBV9 . TRBJ1-1 few
TGTGCCAGCAGTTTAGCGGGCGGGTACACCATATATTTT CASSLAGGYTIYF TRBV12-3/TRBV12-4 . TRBJ1-3 .
TGCAGCGTTGAAGGTAGCGGCCCCTCCTACGAGCAGTACTTC CSVEGSGPSYEQYF TRBV29-1 . TRBJ2-7 .
TGTGCCAGCTATTTACGCGGGGGGGCCGGAACAGATACGCAGTATTTT CASYLRGGAGTDTQYF TRBV11-3 TRBD2 TRBJ2-3 .
TGTGCCAGCAGCCAAAACGCGGGACTACGCAATGAGCAGTTCTTC CASSQNAGLRNEQFF TRBV4-2 TRBD2 TRBJ2-1 .
TGCGCCAGCAGCTTAAATGTCTTGGGGAAGAGCTCCTATAATTCACCCCTCCACTTT CASSLNVLGKSSYNSPLHF TRBV5-1 . TRBJ1-6 .
TGCGCCAGCAGCTCGGAGGATGGGGCTCGTACAGATACGCAGTATTTT CASSSEDGARTDTQYF TRBV5-1 . TRBJ2-3 .
TGTTCCAGCAGCCGGGCAGATACGCAGTATTTT CSSSRADTQYF TRBV7-9 . TRBJ2-3 .
TGTGCCAGCCTAGCTTCGATGACTCTGAAGGGGATAAGTGAAGCTTTCTTT CASLASMTLKGISEAFF TRBV5-5 . TRBJ1-1 few
TGTGCCAGCAGCGCCGACAGCGGGAGTCCCTACAATGAGCAGTTCTTC CASSADSGSPYNEQFF TRBV7-6 TRBD2 TRBJ2-1 .
TGTGCCAGCAGTAATTTAGCGGGAGGGCTTCATAATGAGCAGTTCTTC CASSNLAGGLHNEQFF TRBV28 TRBD2 TRBJ2-1 .
TGCAGTGCTAGAGATTACCCCAGTTTATCAACCGAGCAGTACTTC CSARDYPSLSTEQYF TRBV20-1 . TRBJ2-7 .
TGCAGCGTTGAAAAGGGAAGTGTAGCCAAAAACATTCAGTACTTC CSVEKGSVAKNIQYF TRBV29-1 . TRBJ2-4 few
TGCAGTGCTAGAGATCTTCAGACAGGGATCTACGAGCAGTACTTC CSARDLQTGIYEQYF TRBV20-1 TRBD1 TRBJ2-7 few
TGTGCCAGCAGCGCGCCGGGGGACCTAACCCCGCAGTACTTC CASSAPGDLTPQYF TRBV2 . TRBJ2-7 .
TGTGCCAGCATGCGGGACTCCTACAATGAGCAGTTCTTC CASMRDSYNEQFF TRBV12-3/TRBV12-4 . TRBJ2-1 few
TGTGCCGGCAGCCCGGTTGGGACAGGGGCCGAGCAGTACTTC CAGSPVGTGAEQYF TRBV7-8 TRBD1 TRBJ2-7 few
TGTGCCAGCAGTAACCTGCGGTACAGGGCTGAAGAGACCCAGTACTTC CASSNLRYRAEETQYF TRBV6-6 . TRBJ2-5 few
TGTGCCAGCAGTTTAGCTAGTTTTGATACGCAGTATTTT CASSLASFDTQYF TRBV27 . TRBJ2-3 .
TGCAGCGTTCGACAGGCGAACACCGGGGAGCTGTTTTTT CSVRQANTGELFF TRBV29-1 . TRBJ2-2 .
TGCAGCGTTTGGGCGAGGGTCGGCCGAGAGACCCAGTACTTC CSVWARVGRETQYF TRBV29-1 . TRBJ2-5 .
TGCAGCGTGGACAGGGGAAACACCATATATTTT CSVDRGNTIYF TRBV29-1 TRBD1 TRBJ1-3 few
TGTGCCAGCAGTTTGAACCGGGTACAGGGCTACACCTTC CASSLNRVQGYTF TRBV28 . TRBJ1-2 few